These 19 T cell receptor beta chains were all obtained from the same sample, sequenced in a study of blood T cell repertoires in COVID-19. Produced via immunoSEQ multiplex PCR; TCRdb's table is partial and in-frame only. Here the sample spans some 66,000 clones, less than 85% being singletons. The sample taken for sequencing was peripheral blood. The source of these receptors is a man in his sixties with acute or convalescent COVID-19.

The V gene is TRBV25-1, the J gene TRBJ2-2, with D perhaps matching TRBD2 (6 bases). CDR1 is MGHDK and CDR2 is SYGVNS in the germline V gene. The CDR3 totals 15 residues. Between the trimmed V and J ends, which lost 3 bases and 1 base, there was a span of 9 bases. The CDR3 nucleotides are TGTGCCAGCAGTGAGACTAGGCAGAACACCGGGGAGCTGTTTTTT. This sequence encodes CASSETRQNTGELFF.

This chain links TRBV12-3 or TRBV12-4 with TRBJ1-1; 9 positions agree with TRBD1. The V segment lost 6 bases and the J segment 5 bases; nucleotides outside the gene matches: 4. CDR3 length: 13 residues. CDR3 protein: CASRTGGRTEAFF. CDR3 in DNA: TGTGCCAGCAGAACAGGGGGCAGGACTGAAGCTTTCTTT.

J is TRBJ2-3 and V is TRBV10-3; possible D gene TRBD1, 5 bases. V lost 3 bases and J lost 0, with 16 bases in between. This CDR3 comprises 17 residues. In germline, CDR1 is ENHRY, CDR2 SYGVKD. Here the CDR3 DNA reads TGTGCCATCAGTGAATTTGGGGCTGGCATTAGCACAGATACGCAGTATTTT. Translating it yields CAISEFGAGISTDTQYF.

This clone came up once. The rearrangement joins TRBV2 to TRBJ2-1; D uncertain. V was trimmed by 4 bases and J by 5 bases, leaving 9 bases between them. Germline loops: CDR1 SNHLY, CDR2 FYNNEI. There are 13 residues in the CDR3. The CDR3 here is CASSGDKDNEQFF. DNA for the CDR3: TGTGCCAGCAGTGGAGACAAAGACAATGAGCAGTTCTTC.

The chain couples TRBV7-2 to TRBJ1-1; TRBD1 is a possible D gene (5 bases). CDR1 is SGHTA and CDR2 is FQGNSA in the germline V gene. V lost 5 bases and J lost 2, with 9 bases in between. CDR3 size: 13 residues. The CDR3 DNA follows: TGTGCCAGCAGCGGGGCCAAAAACACTGAAGCTTTCTTT. Its protein is CASSGAKNTEAFF. The full variable domain, with the rest looked up from reference TRBV7-2 and TRBJ1-1, is GAGVSQSPSNKVTEKGKDVELRCDPISGHTALYWYRQSLGQGLEFLIYFQGNSAPDKSGLPSDRFSAERTGGSVSTLTIQRTQQEDSAVYLCASSGAKNTEAFFGQGTRLTVV.

The rearrangement links TRBV5-1 to TRBJ1-2; possibly TRBD1 for D (6 bases). The germline CDR1 and CDR2 sequences are SGHRS and YFSETQ. The CDR3 totals 13 residues. V shed 0 bases and J shed 7 bases, with 10 bases lying between them. In DNA form, the CDR3 reads TGCGCCAGCAGCTTGGGGCCAGGGGCTGGCTACACCTTC. Protein: CASSLGPGAGYTF.

The count of this clone is one. The gene calls are TRBV28 and TRBJ1-2; D is unclear. CDR3 length: 13 amino acids. Germline lookup yields CDR1 MDHEN and CDR2 SYDVKM. V lost 2 bases, J lost 4 bases, and 8 bases lay in between. The CDR3 DNA reads as TGTGCCAGCAGTTTAACACGGAGCTATGGCTACACCTTC. Amino acid sequence: CASSLTRSYGYTF.

This chain links TRBV30 with TRBJ1-6; TRBD1 matches at 8 bases. J was trimmed by 6 bases and V by 3 bases; bases with no gene match: 4. Germline-derived CDR1 and CDR2 are GTSNPN and SVGIG (reference sequence). This CDR3 is built from 14 residues. Here the CDR3 reads CAWRQGQGNSPLHF. The CDR3 nucleotides read TGTGCCTGGAGACAAGGACAGGGTAATTCACCCCTCCACTTT.

The V gene is TRBV5-4, the J gene TRBJ2-7; possible D gene TRBD1, 6 bases. Germline V gene data show CDR1 as SGHNT and CDR2 as YYREEE (reference sequence). The CDR3 has 13 amino acids. V lost 2 bases and J lost 4, with 10 bases in between. The CDR3 spells CASSLQGRYEQYV. The DNA for the CDR3 is TGTGCCAGCAGCTTACAGGGTCGTTACGAGCAGTACGTC.

This clone has only one observation. The V call is TRBV11-2, the J call TRBJ2-5; a possible D gene is TRBD2 (6 bases). V lost 1 base and J lost 5, with 14 bases in between. CDR3 size: 15 residues. Germline lookup yields CDR1 SGHAT and CDR2 FQNNGV. CDR3 in amino acids: CASSLVRSGGETQYF. The CDR3 DNA sequence: TGTGCCAGCAGCTTAGTCAGGAGCGGAGGGGAGACCCAGTACTTC. Full variable domain (missing parts from reference TRBV11-2 and TRBJ2-5): EAGVAQSPRYKIIEKRQSVAFWCNPISGHATLYWYQQILGQGPKLLIQFQNNGVVDDSQLPKDRFSAERLKGVDSTLKIQPAKLEDSAVYLCASSLVRSGGETQYFGPGTRLLVL.

The rearrangement uses TRBV12-3 or TRBV12-4 and TRBJ2-1, with 8 bases aligning to TRBD2. Germline trimming cut 6 bases from V and 6 bases from J; bases unmatched to any gene: 4. CDR3 length: 13 residues. The CDR3: CASSRLAINEQFF. CDR3 coding DNA: TGTGCCAGCAGCCGACTAGCGATCAATGAGCAGTTCTTC.

The CDR3 spells CASSLFPGASTETQYF. In nucleotides, the CDR3 is TGTGCCAGCAGTTTATTTCCAGGGGCCTCGACAGAGACCCAGTACTTC. This chain links TRBV27 with TRBJ2-5, with D possibly TRBD1 on 6 matching bases. The V gene lost 1 base and the J gene lost 4 bases, with 16 bases spanning the gap. From germline, CDR1 is MNHEY and CDR2 SMNVEV (reference sequence). The CDR3 totals 16 residues.

The chain links TRBV5-8 to TRBJ1-5, with 9 bases lining up with TRBD1. The CDR3 extends over 15 amino acids. V lost 3 bases to trimming and J lost 5 bases; unmatched junction nucleotides: 6. Germline lookup yields CDR1 SGHTS and CDR2 YDEGEE. The CDR3 DNA follows: TGTGCCAGCAGCTCCGGGGACAGGGCCGATCAGCCCCAGCATTTT. This gives the protein CASSSGDRADQPQHF.

The chain employs TRBV19 and TRBJ1-5; 10 bases line up with TRBD1. Trimming took 10 bases from V and 6 from J; bases not matched to a gene: 9. The germline V gene has CDR1 LNHDA and CDR2 SQIVND (reference sequence). This CDR3 region has 14 residues. The CDR3 region has the DNA TGTGCCACCTCCGGGACAGGGGTTCCTCAGCCCCAGCATTTT. As protein: CATSGTGVPQPQHF.

This clone appeared a few times. CDR3: CASNKGTAGSPLHF. CDR3 coding DNA: TGTGCCAGCAACAAGGGGACCGCGGGGTCACCCCTCCACTTT. V usage is TRBV25-1 and J usage is TRBJ1-6, with D tentatively TRBD1 (5 bases). CDR1 and CDR2 (germline): MGHDK, SYGVNS. There are 14 residues in the CDR3. The V end was cut by 7 bases, the J end by 10 bases, with 17 bases between.

V usage is TRBV11-3 and J usage is TRBJ1-1; TRBD1 matches 8 bases. Germline-derived CDR1 and CDR2 are SGHNT and YENEEA. J gave up 1 base and V 4 bases, and 11 bases lay outside the gene matches. This CDR3 is 17 amino acids long. CDR3 coding DNA: TGTGCCAGCAGCTCGCCGCCAGGGGGCTTACCGAACACTGAAGCTTTCTTT. Its protein product is CASSSPPGGLPNTEAFF.

This clone appeared a few times. J is TRBJ2-6 and V is TRBV2, with TRBD1 matching 9 bases. Germline V CDR1 and CDR2: SNHLY, FYNNEI. V lost 8 bases and J lost 1; bases outside the gene matches: 6. The CDR3 covers 16 residues. The CDR3, as DNA: TGTGCCAGCGGGACAGGGCTGTTTTCTGGGGCCAACGTCCTGACTTTC. Protein sequence: CASGTGLFSGANVLTF.

The rearrangement joins TRBV21-1 to TRBJ2-7; the table assigns TRBD2, which was not confirmed against the DNA. TRBV21-1 is recorded as a pseudogene. The CDR3 has 16 residues. CDR3 sequence reads: CASSKPRSIPSYEQYF. The CDR3 DNA sequence: TGTGCCAGCAGCAAACCCCGTAGTATACCCTCCTACGAGCAGTACTTC.

The gene calls are TRBV5-4 and TRBJ1-2; a weak D match, TRBD1 (6 bases). CDR1 is SGHNT, CDR2 YYREEE, per germline (reference sequence). Trimming left V 4 bases short and J 1 base short, with 17 bases between. This CDR3 contains 16 residues. The CDR3 nucleotides read TGTGCCAGCAGCACGGGGACCGTACAGGGTAACTATGGCTACACCTTC. Its protein is CASSTGTVQGNYGYTF.